This T cell receptor (beta chain) was documented in a study of blood T cell repertoires in COVID-19. Across the whole study: Donors in the United States, Italy and Spain gave samples during acute or convalescent COVID-19. Sources were T cells, B-cell-depleted T cells, or PBMCs; the material itself was cDNA or gDNA.

The CDR3 loop spans 14 amino acids. V lost 6 bases and J lost 1, with 12 bases in between. The germline V gene has CDR1 LNHDA and CDR2 SQIVND (reference sequence). In the original workflow: Researchers report that nucleated cell counts were estimated from reference gene primer amplification. Sequencing was performed with immunoSEQ multiplex PCR; in TCRdb, only in-frame clones are kept and a portion is missing. V, J and clone size are taken as reported in that table, and D and trimming were inferred from the DNA itself. The table shows 50,000 to 60,000 clones, with around nine tenths occurring only once.

The chain combines TRBV19 with TRBJ1-1, with a possible D match to TRBD1 (5 bases). The sequence was collected from a human donor in a cohort sampled during active COVID-19. Sequencing input: peripheral blood. CDR3 nucleotide sequence: TGTGCCAGTAGGGAACAGGTAGCGAACACTGAAGCTTTCTTT. Amino acids: CASREQVANTEAFF.